The rows below give T cell receptor beta chains drawn from one sample of a study of siplizumab effects on memory and regulatory T cells. Data came from immunoSEQ multiplex PCR; TCRdb stores just in-frame clones and leaves some out. The sample includes approximately 94,000 clones, more than 85% of them seen just once. Specimen: CD4+ T cells sorted from blood. The receptors here all came from a human donor in good health. Each CDR3 is given with its conserved first and last residue. The D gene is left open where the match is weak. Size is stated for part of the rows, as once, few or many counts, or as a class when the clone is expanded.

clone_size	d_call	j_call	v_call	cdr3_aa	cdr3_nt
-	-	TRBJ2-5	TRBV7-2	CASSWMEQETQYF	TGTGCCAGCAGCTGGATGGAACAAGAGACCCAGTACTTC
-	TRBD1	TRBJ2-7	TRBV5-8	CASSFPRTGLGEQYF	TGTGCCAGCAGCTTCCCGAGGACAGGGCTGGGCGAGCAGTACTTC
-	-	TRBJ1-5	TRBV5-1	CASSLDGASNQPQHF	TGCGCCAGCAGCTTGGACGGGGCTAGCAATCAGCCCCAGCATTTT
-	TRBD1	TRBJ2-7	TRBV7-2	CASSFGTVAYEQYF	TGTGCCAGCAGCTTTGGGACAGTGGCCTACGAGCAGTACTTC
-	TRBD1	TRBJ2-7	TRBV6-5	CAGSYARTGDSYEQYF	TGTGCCGGCAGTTACGCTAGGACAGGGGACTCATACGAGCAGTACTTC
-	-	TRBJ2-2	TRBV11-2	CASSRPPGQKNTGELFF	TGTGCCAGCAGCCGACCCCCCGGACAGAAAAACACCGGGGAGCTGTTTTTT
once	-	TRBJ1-1	TRBV7-3	CASSLGASEAFF	TGTGCCAGCAGCTTAGGCGCTTCTGAAGCTTTCTTT
-	TRBD1	TRBJ1-1	TRBV7-8	CASSLARGRNTEAFF	TGTGCCAGCAGCTTAGCGAGGGGGCGGAACACTGAAGCTTTCTTT
-	TRBD1	TRBJ2-2	TRBV7-6	CASSWAGTANTGELFF	TGTGCCAGCAGCTGGGCCGGGACAGCTAACACCGGGGAGCTGTTTTTT
-	-	TRBJ1-5	TRBV7-8	CASSLGQNSNQPQHF	TGTGCCAGCAGCTTAGGACAAAATAGCAATCAGCCCCAGCATTTT
-	TRBD1	TRBJ1-4	TRBV19	CASSNRDREGKLFF	TGTGCCAGTAGTAACCGGGACAGGGAAGGAAAACTGTTTTTT
-	-	TRBJ1-2	TRBV18	CASSPDGYYGYTF	TGTGCCAGCTCTCCTGACGGATACTATGGCTACACCTTC
-	-	TRBJ1-6	TRBV6-5	CASIVQVGGTPLHF	TGTGCCAGCATTGTGCAAGTGGGTGGGACACCCCTCCACTTT
-	TRBD1	TRBJ2-1	TRBV10-3	CAMGAVGTGRDEQFF	TGTGCCATGGGGGCGGTGGGGACAGGAAGGGACGAGCAGTTCTTC
-	TRBD2	TRBJ2-5	TRBV6-6	CASSYPLAGRVETQYF	TGTGCCAGCAGTTACCCTCTAGCGGGGAGGGTAGAGACCCAGTACTTC
-	TRBD2	TRBJ2-1	TRBV30	CAWIKTSGGAYEQFF	TGTGCCTGGATTAAGACTAGCGGGGGGGCCTATGAGCAGTTCTTC
-	-	TRBJ2-3	TRBV14	CASKPRAATDTQYF	TGTGCCAGCAAACCTCGAGCGGCCACAGATACGCAGTATTTT
-	TRBD1	TRBJ1-3	TRBV19	CASSRRQGGNTIYF	TGTGCCAGTAGCCGTCGACAGGGCGGAAACACCATATATTTT
-	TRBD1	TRBJ2-1	TRBV27	CASSPGQGIGEQFF	TGTGCCAGCAGTCCGGGACAGGGGATCGGTGAGCAGTTCTTC
-	-	TRBJ2-1	TRBV7-3	CANSSSSYNEQFF	TGTGCCAACAGCTCGAGCTCCTACAATGAGCAGTTCTTC
-	-	TRBJ1-1	TRBV11-3	CASSFRETEAFF	TGTGCCAGCAGCTTTCGAGAAACTGAAGCTTTCTTT
-	TRBD1	TRBJ2-1	TRBV5-4	CASSLGGQGAYNEQFF	TGTGCCAGCAGCTTAGGAGGACAGGGGGCGTACAATGAGCAGTTCTTC
-	TRBD1	TRBJ2-2	TRBV13	CASSDRGYYTGELFF	TGTGCCAGCAGTGACAGGGGGTACTACACCGGGGAGCTGTTTTTT
-	TRBD2	TRBJ2-1	TRBV29-1	CSPRAAGVHNEQFF	TGCAGCCCGAGGGCAGCGGGGGTCCACAATGAGCAGTTCTTC
-	TRBD1	TRBJ1-1	TRBV7-9	CASSSRDSRGTEAFF	TGTGCCAGCAGCTCCCGGGACAGTCGTGGCACTGAAGCTTTCTTT
-	-	TRBJ1-6	TRBV14	CASSLTDNSPLHF	TGTGCCAGCAGCCTGACAGATAATTCACCCCTCCACTTT
-	-	TRBJ1-5	TRBV28	CASSFGRRGGGQPQHF	TGTGCCAGCAGTTTCGGTCGTAGGGGGGGAGGACAGCCCCAGCATTTT
-	-	TRBJ2-3	TRBV7-2	CASATGPWGTDTQYF	TGTGCCAGTGCAACGGGTCCGTGGGGCACAGATACGCAGTATTTT
-	TRBD1	TRBJ1-4	TRBV7-9	CASSSGQANEKLFF	TGTGCCAGCAGTTCGGGACAGGCTAATGAAAAACTGTTTTTT
once	-	TRBJ2-6	TRBV7-3	CASSLAGPGANVLTF	TGTGCCAGCAGCTTAGCAGGCCCAGGGGCCAACGTCCTGACTTTC
-	-	TRBJ1-3	TRBV9	CASSDDSLSSGNTIYF	TGTGCCAGCAGCGACGACAGCCTTAGCTCTGGAAACACCATATATTTT
-	TRBD1	TRBJ2-7	TRBV6-1	CASSEVRQGGEQYF	TGTGCCAGCAGTGAAGTAAGACAGGGTGGCGAGCAGTACTTC
-	-	TRBJ2-2	TRBV19	CASSIARVLNTGELFF	TGTGCCAGTAGTATAGCCAGGGTACTGAACACCGGGGAGCTGTTTTTT
-	-	TRBJ1-2	TRBV6-5	CASSYPGRDVYGYTF	TGTGCCAGCAGTTATCCGGGACGAGACGTCTATGGCTACACCTTC
-	-	TRBJ1-1	TRBV28	CASPGPGTEAFF	TGTGCCAGTCCGGGCCCGGGCACTGAAGCTTTCTTT
-	-	TRBJ1-6	TRBV28	CASSGRGGSDNSPLHF	TGTGCCAGCAGTGGCCGAGGCGGGAGTGATAATTCACCCCTCCACTTT
-	-	TRBJ2-4	TRBV14	CASSPPTGFENIQYF	TGTGCCAGCAGCCCCCCGACAGGTTTTGAAAACATTCAGTACTTC
-	TRBD2	TRBJ2-3	TRBV7-2	CASTLAGGVTDTQYF	TGTGCCAGCACACTAGCGGGAGGGGTCACAGATACGCAGTATTTT
-	-	TRBJ2-5	TRBV19	CASNDGYQETQYF	TGTGCCAGTAACGATGGGTACCAAGAGACCCAGTACTTC
-	TRBD2	TRBJ2-1	TRBV7-2	CASSSRRLAGLYNEKFF	TGTGCCAGCAGCTCCCGCAGACTAGCGGGGCTATACAATGAGAAGTTCTTC
-	-	TRBJ1-1	TRBV5-1	CASSADTGTEAFF	TGCGCCAGCAGCGCCGATACAGGCACTGAAGCTTTCTTT